The 15 T cell receptor beta chains below all came from one sample that was sequenced in a study of OX40 agonist ivuxolimab in advanced cancers. The protocol was immunoSEQ multiplex PCR, while the TCRdb copy is restricted to in-frame clones and leaves out a portion. The sample lists approximately 39,000 clones, roughly nine tenths occurring once. Sequenced material: CD4+ or CD8+ T cells sorted from blood, taken in a trial of the OX40 agonist ivuxolimab. The source is an adult with an advanced solid tumor such as melanoma, head and neck, liver or kidney cancer.

The chain carries TRBV7-9 and TRBJ2-5; D is unresolved. Between the trimmed V and J ends, which lost 5 bases and 1 base, there was a span of 17 bases. CDR3 length equals 16 residues. Germline V lookup: CDR1 SEHNR, CDR2 FQNEAQ (reference sequence). CDR3 sequence (DNA): TGTGCCAGCAGCGCTACTATAGTGGGGTTCCAAGAGACCCAGTACTTC. Residues: CASSATIVGFQETQYF.

V and J are TRBV7-6 and TRBJ1-5; D call uncertain. CDR3 length: 14 amino acids. The V gene's germline CDR1 is SGHVS and CDR2 FNYEAQ. V lost 0 bases and J 11 bases, leaving 14 bases between the germline ends. CDR3 residues: CASSLAGESRAQHF. CDR3 sequence (DNA): TGTGCCAGCAGCTTAGCGGGTGAGAGTAGGGCCCAGCATTTT.

The chain employs TRBV4-1 and TRBJ1-5; 8 bases are a match to TRBD1. The trim removed 4 bases at V and 1 base at J, leaving 6 bases unmatched. The germline V gene encodes CDR1 MGHRA and CDR2 YSYEKL. CDR3 length: 16 amino acids. CDR3 in DNA: TGCGCCAGCAGCCCTCAGGGGGCGCAAAGCAATCAGCCCCAGCATTTT. It yields the protein CASSPQGAQSNQPQHF.

This chain connects TRBV10-1 to TRBJ2-5, with 7 bases lining up with TRBD1. The CDR3 sequence is 15 residues long. V lost 3 bases and J lost 3; bases outside the gene matches: 7. Per the germline V gene, CDR1 is WNHNN and CDR2 is SYGVQD (reference sequence). The CDR3: CASSDPNTGEETQYF. The CDR3, as DNA: TGCGCCAGCAGTGACCCAAATACAGGGGAAGAGACCCAGTACTTC.

The chain employs TRBV11-2 and TRBJ2-5; D gene uncertain. The germline V gene encodes CDR1 SGHAT and CDR2 FQNNGV. This CDR3 region has 16 residues. V lost 5 bases, J lost 1 base, and 17 bases lay in between. DNA of the CDR3: TGTGCCAGCAGCCCTAACCCTCCGGACCTCCAAGAGACCCAGTACTTC. Protein sequence: CASSPNPPDLQETQYF.

This CDR3 reads CASSQVWALSSYNSPLHF. Here the CDR3 DNA reads TGCGCCAGCAGCCAAGTATGGGCCTTAAGCTCCTATAATTCACCCCTCCACTTT. V gene TRBV4-3 combines with J gene TRBJ1-6, with D uncertain. The germline gives CDR1 LGHNA, CDR2 YSLEER. Trimming removed 1 base at V and 0 bases at J, with 13 bases between. This CDR3 contains 18 residues.

The rearrangement links TRBV27 to TRBJ2-3; a weak D match, TRBD1 (6 bases). V lost 6 bases and J lost 2, with 15 bases in between. The CDR3 loop spans 15 amino acids. The germline gives CDR1 MNHEY, CDR2 SMNVEV (reference sequence). CDR3 sequence: CASRAGVSFTDTQYF. The CDR3 coding sequence is TGTGCCAGCAGGGCAGGGGTTTCGTTCACAGATACGCAGTATTTT.

CDR3 nucleotides: TGTGCCAGCGAGACGGTAGGCTACAATGAGCAGTTCTTC. Protein: CASETVGYNEQFF. The rearrangement joins TRBV28 to TRBJ2-1, with D uncertain. CDR3 length: 13 residues. Germline-derived CDR1 and CDR2 are MDHEN and SYDVKM. V lost 8 bases and J 3 bases, leaving 11 bases between the germline ends. Together with reference TRBV28 and TRBJ2-1, the CDR3 gives the full variable domain: DVKVTQSSRYLVKRTGEKVFLECVQDMDHENMFWYRQDPGLGLRLIYFSYDVKMKEKGDIPEGYSVSREKKERFSLILESASTNQTSMYLCASETVGYNEQFFGPGTRLTVL.

The chain joins TRBV5-4 to TRBJ1-6; TRBD1 agrees at 10 bases. The germline V gene encodes CDR1 SGHNT and CDR2 YYREEE (reference sequence). The length of the CDR3 is 16 residues. The V and J ends lost 3 bases and 8 bases, in that order; junction bases with no gene match: 8. CDR3 DNA sequence: TGTGCCAGCAGCTGGCTCACCGGGACAGGGGATTCACCCCTCCACTTT. This codes for CASSWLTGTGDSPLHF. Together with reference TRBV5-4 and TRBJ1-6, the CDR3 gives the full variable domain: ETGVTQSPTHLIKTRGQQVTLRCSSQSGHNTVSWYQQALGQGPQFIFQYYREEENGRGNFPPRFSGLQFPNYSSELNVNALELDDSALYLCASSWLTGTGDSPLHFGNGTRLTVT.

The rearrangement joins TRBV30 to TRBJ1-5; TRBD1 agrees at 7 bases. Unmatched junction bases numbered 4, after V lost 7 bases and J lost 4 bases. The CDR3 extends over 12 amino acids. CDR1 and CDR2 (germline): GTSNPN, SVGIG (reference sequence). The CDR3 bases are TGTGCCTTAACACAGGGGAATCAGCCCCAGCATTTT. It is translated as CALTQGNQPQHF.

This chain links TRBV19 with TRBJ1-6; D is undetermined. The CDR3 covers 16 residues. Germline V gene data show CDR1 as LNHDA and CDR2 as SQIVND (reference sequence). Trimming removed 4 bases at V and 8 bases at J, with 18 bases between. The CDR3 loop reads CASSNLASETYSPLHF. CDR3 in DNA: TGTGCCAGTAGTAATCTGGCGTCTGAGACCTATTCACCCCTCCACTTT. Full variable domain (remainder filled in from reference TRBV19 and TRBJ1-6): DGGITQSPKYLFRKEGQNVTLSCEQNLNHDAMYWYRQDPGQGLRLIYYSQIVNDFQKGDIAEGYSVSREKKESFPLTVTSAQKNPTAFYLCASSNLASETYSPLHFGNGTRLTVT.

This clone appeared a single time. The chain combines TRBV29-1 with TRBJ2-3; a possible D gene is TRBD1 (5 bases). Germline V gene lookup returns CDR1 SQVTM and CDR2 ANQGSEA. CDR3 length: 14 amino acids. Trimming removed 0 bases at V and 7 bases at J, with 14 bases between. This CDR3 is CSVEEGRPDYTQYF. The CDR3, as DNA: TGCAGCGTTGAAGAGGGGCGCCCTGATTATACGCAGTATTTT.

This clone was found once. This chain uses TRBV11-2 with TRBJ2-2, with TRBD2 identical over 11 bases. Germline values: CDR1 SGHAT, CDR2 FQNNGV. The CDR3 runs 18 residues. Germline trimming cut 5 bases from V and 7 bases from J; bases unmatched to any gene: 15. CDR3 amino acids: CASSPGIAGGPGNGELFF. Here the CDR3 DNA reads TGTGCCAGCAGCCCCGGGATAGCGGGGGGGCCCGGTAACGGGGAGCTGTTTTTT.

This chain joins TRBV5-1 and TRBJ1-1; no definite D call. The CDR3 sequence is 13 residues long. Germline CDR1 SGHRS, CDR2 YFSETQ. With 2 bases removed from V and 1 base from J, the gap between germline ends came to 6 bases. The CDR3 bases are TGCGCCAGCAGCTTTCGTAGGAACACTGAAGCTTTCTTT. This codes for CASSFRRNTEAFF.

J is TRBJ2-7 and V is TRBV19; 7 nucleotides align to TRBD1. Trimming removed 4 bases from V and 3 bases from J; junction bases left unmatched: 3. The germline gives CDR1 LNHDA, CDR2 SQIVND (reference sequence). The CDR3 covers 13 residues. The chain's CDR3 is CASSTWDSYEQYF. In nucleotides, the CDR3 is TGTGCCAGTAGTACCTGGGACAGCTACGAGCAGTACTTC.